These 24 T cell receptor beta chains originate from one sample sequenced in a study of shared clonotypes between healthy human individuals. The method was immunoSEQ multiplex PCR; TCRdb's version includes in-frame clones alone and lacks a portion of them. The table shows about 2.1 million clones, with over 85% occurring only once. Naive-designated CD8 cells lacked CD45RO, were positively enriched for CCR7, and omitted terminally differentiated effector memory CD45RA+ cells. Sequencing was performed on naive CD8+ T cells from PBMCs. The receptors shown here come from a young man in good health. Some clones in this sample may be carry-over from other donors' samples.

The CDR3 coding sequence is TGTGCCAGCAGCTCCAGCGGGAGGGCCTCCTACAATGAGCAGTTCTTC. Its protein is CASSSSGRASYNEQFF. The V gene is TRBV7-3, the J gene TRBJ2-1; 10 bases line up with TRBD2. The CDR3 consists of 16 residues. CDR1 is SGHTA and CDR2 is FQGTGA in the germline V gene. V lost 4 bases and J lost 0; bases outside the gene matches: 3.

This clone was counted once. The sample holds other DNA sequences that translate to the same CDR3. This chain connects TRBV5-1 to TRBJ2-7; D remains unclear. The CDR3 contains 13 residues. Germline CDR1 reads SGHRS; CDR2 reads YFSETQ. Trimming removed 0 bases from V and 4 bases from J, with 8 bases in between. CDR3 in DNA: TGCGCCAGCAGCTTGGACGTGCGGTACGAGCAGTACTTC. Its translation is CASSLDVRYEQYF.

The rearrangement uses TRBV27 and TRBJ2-7; the D call may be TRBD1 or TRBD2 (5 bases each). The germline V gene encodes CDR1 MNHEY and CDR2 SMNVEV (reference sequence). V was cut by 4 bases and J by 6 bases, with 19 bases left in between. This CDR3 has 15 residues. The CDR3 DNA reads TGTGCCAGCAGTTGGGGGATTGGTGTGTTAAGCGAGCAGTACTTC. Translation: CASSWGIGVLSEQYF.

V is TRBV7-9 and J is TRBJ2-1, with D tentatively TRBD1 or TRBD2 (6 bases each). V was trimmed by 0 bases and J by 8 bases, leaving 14 bases between them. Germline CDR1 reads SEHNR; CDR2 reads FQNEAQ (reference sequence). The CDR3 totals 15 residues. In DNA, the CDR3 is TGTGCCAGCAGCTTAGCATGGGCCGGGGGCGATGAGCAGTTCTTC. Amino acids: CASSLAWAGGDEQFF.

The CDR3 loop reads CASNPLGLAGVNRYRGSYEQYF. DNA of the CDR3: TGTGCCAGCAACCCCCTGGGGCTAGCGGGAGTAAACAGGTACCGGGGCTCCTACGAGCAGTACTTC. J is TRBJ2-7 and V is TRBV27; 10 nucleotides match TRBD2. J was trimmed by 0 bases and V by 7 bases; bases with no gene match: 27. The CDR3 contains 22 residues. Germline CDR1 and CDR2: MNHEY and SMNVEV (reference sequence).

This clone occurred a few times. The rearrangement joins TRBV28 to TRBJ1-1, with D hard to call. The CDR3 extends over 13 amino acids. Trimming cost V 7 bases and J 0 bases, with 9 bases left between them. Looked up from germline, CDR1 is MDHEN and CDR2 is SYDVKM. The CDR3 region has the DNA TGTGCCAGCATGCTTTTTCTGAACACTGAAGCTTTCTTT. It is translated as CASMLFLNTEAFF.

J is TRBJ2-1 and V is TRBV11-2, with 9 bases fitting TRBD1. The CDR3 runs to 15 residues. Unmatched junction bases numbered 14, after V lost 5 bases and J lost 12 bases. Germline values: CDR1 SGHAT, CDR2 FQNNGV. The CDR3 protein is CASSLPVRTGEGQFF. The CDR3 coding sequence is TGTGCCAGCAGCCTCCCAGTTCGGACAGGGGAGGGGCAGTTCTTC.

This CDR3 reads CAREPDRTSNEQFF. The DNA for the CDR3 is TGTGCCAGAGAACCGGACAGGACCTCGAATGAGCAGTTCTTC. The chain joins TRBV2 to TRBJ2-1; 7 bases are a match to TRBD1. With 9 bases clipped from V and 7 bases from J, the junction kept 12 bases outside the gene matches. The V gene's germline CDR1 is SNHLY and CDR2 FYNNEI. The CDR3 runs to 14 residues.

The V gene is TRBV30, the J gene TRBJ2-2; 14 bases line up with TRBD2. Per the germline V gene, CDR1 is GTSNPN and CDR2 is SVGIG (reference sequence). With 1 base clipped from V and 6 bases from J, the junction kept 13 bases outside the gene matches. CDR3 size: 19 residues. The CDR3 coding sequence is TGTGCCTGGAGTGCAGAAGGACTAGCGGGAGGTGGGAGACCCGGGGAGCTGTTTTTT. Residues: CAWSAEGLAGGGRPGELFF.

The chain carries TRBV7-3 and TRBJ2-7; D possibly matches TRBD1 or TRBD2 (6 bases each). The CDR3 runs to 15 residues. Trimming took 5 bases from V and 5 from J, leaving 19 bases between them. Germline CDR1 is SGHTA and CDR2 is FQGTGA. CDR3: CASSEGAGGRHEQYF. DNA of the CDR3: TGTGCCAGCAGCGAAGGGGCCGGGGGCAGACACGAGCAGTACTTC.

This clone was counted only a few times. The same CDR3 is also encoded by other DNA sequences in this sample. The V and J genes are TRBV5-1 and TRBJ1-1; D gene ambiguous. V lost 0 bases to trimming and J lost 6 bases, with 9 bases between them. This CDR3 spans 13 amino acids. Germline-derived CDR1 and CDR2 are SGHRS and YFSETQ. This chain's CDR3 is CASSLGSGAEAFF. The CDR3 coding sequence is TGCGCCAGCAGCTTGGGCTCCGGGGCTGAAGCTTTCTTT.

The chain is built from TRBV19 and TRBJ1-4; D call uncertain. Germline values: CDR1 LNHDA, CDR2 SQIVND (reference sequence). The CDR3 sequence is 14 residues long. V gave up 5 bases and J gave up 2 bases, with 9 bases separating them. The CDR3 loop is CASSPSITNEKLFF. The CDR3 coding sequence is TGTGCCAGTAGTCCTTCCATTACTAATGAAAAACTGTTTTTT.

This chain links TRBV27 with TRBJ1-1, with a weak D call TRBD1 (5 bases). Between the trimmed V and J ends, which lost 2 bases and 7 bases, there was a span of 11 bases. This CDR3 comprises 13 residues. The germline CDR1 and CDR2 sequences are MNHEY and SMNVEV (reference sequence). The CDR3 DNA reads as TGTGCCAGCAGTTTACTCGCGGGGGGTGAAGCTTTCTTT. It is translated as CASSLLAGGEAFF.

V and J are TRBV4-3 and TRBJ1-2, with D possibly being TRBD1 (5 bases). This CDR3 spans 15 amino acids. The germline V gene encodes CDR1 LGHNA and CDR2 YSLEER. V shed 0 bases and J shed 3 bases, with 11 bases lying between them. The CDR3 spells CASSQEPGHYYGYTF. The CDR3 DNA sequence: TGCGCCAGCAGCCAAGAGCCGGGGCACTACTATGGCTACACCTTC.

The rearrangement joins TRBV5-1 to TRBJ1-1; D ambiguous. The CDR3 has 14 amino acids. Trimming shortened V by 4 bases and J by 0 bases, and 10 bases separated the two germline ends. CDR1 and CDR2 from the germline V gene are SGHRS and YFSETQ. CDR3 coding DNA: TGCGCCAGCAGCCTTTCTCGAGTGAACACTGAAGCTTTCTTT. Translated: CASSLSRVNTEAFF.

J is TRBJ2-1 and V is TRBV10-2; possible D gene TRBD2, 6 bases. The germline CDR1 and CDR2 sequences are WSHSY and SAAADI. V was trimmed by 7 bases and J by 2 bases, leaving 18 bases between them. The CDR3 has 16 residues. CDR3 amino acids: CASTLLEGNPYNEQFF. Written as DNA, the CDR3 is TGCGCCAGCACTCTATTGGAGGGCAATCCCTACAATGAGCAGTTCTTC.

The chain has TRBV27 and TRBJ2-3, with 7 bases fitting TRBD2. There are 17 residues in the CDR3. CDR1 is MNHEY, CDR2 SMNVEV, per germline (reference sequence). V was clipped by 5 bases and J by 1 base; unmatched bases: 12. The CDR3 loop reads CASSPRGREIRTDTQYF. Written as DNA, the CDR3 is TGTGCCAGCAGTCCCCGGGGGAGGGAGATACGCACAGATACGCAGTATTTT.

This sequence joins TRBV25-1 and TRBJ2-3; the D is unclear. Trimming left V 4 bases short and J 4 bases short, with 9 bases between. The CDR3 extends over 13 amino acids. Germline CDR1 reads MGHDK; CDR2 reads SYGVNS. This CDR3 is CASSATRADTQYF. CDR3 nucleotides: TGTGCCAGCAGTGCAACGCGAGCAGATACGCAGTATTTT.

V is TRBV6-1 and J is TRBJ2-1; a weak D match, TRBD2 (5 bases). This CDR3 region has 15 residues. V was clipped by 6 bases and J by 0 bases, with 12 bases between them. Germline V gene lookup returns CDR1 MNHNS and CDR2 SASEGT. This chain's CDR3 is CASRRAVDSYNEQFF. CDR3 nucleotide sequence: TGTGCCAGCAGGCGGGCAGTCGACTCCTACAATGAGCAGTTCTTC.

The genes are TRBV10-1 and TRBJ2-7, with D perhaps matching TRBD1 or TRBD2 (6 bases each). This CDR3 contains 12 residues. Germline CDR1 reads WNHNN; CDR2 reads SYGVQD (reference sequence). With 8 bases removed from V and 3 bases from J, the gap between germline ends came to 11 bases. CDR3 sequence (DNA): TGCGCCAGCTCGCGGGACAACTACGAGCAGTACTTC. Protein sequence: CASSRDNYEQYF.

The rearrangement joins TRBV4-2 to TRBJ2-3; D ambiguous. The CDR3 has 18 amino acids. Germline-derived CDR1 and CDR2 are LGHNA and YNFKEQ. V shed 1 base and J shed 0 bases, with 17 bases lying between them. The chain's CDR3 is CASSQGDGFGRSTDTQYF. The CDR3 DNA sequence: TGTGCCAGCAGCCAAGGAGACGGGTTTGGCCGTAGCACAGATACGCAGTATTTT.

The genes are TRBV7-9 and TRBJ2-6, with D possibly called TRBD1 or TRBD2 (5 bases each). CDR3 length equals 17 residues. The V end was cut by 5 bases, the J end by 0 bases, with 14 bases between. Germline CDR1 and CDR2: SEHNR and FQNEAQ (reference sequence). CDR3 residues: CASSIRDGVSGANVLTF. CDR3 in DNA: TGTGCCAGCAGCATCCGGGACGGGGTCTCTGGGGCCAACGTCCTGACTTTC.

This clone was recorded only once. V is TRBV19 and J is TRBJ2-5; unclear D gene. The CDR3 runs to 12 residues. Germline V gives CDR1 LNHDA, CDR2 SQIVND (reference sequence). The V gene lost 5 bases and the J gene lost 7 bases, with 11 bases spanning the gap. CDR3 sequence reads: CASSDGLGTQYF. CDR3 DNA sequence: TGTGCCAGTAGTGACGGGTTGGGGACCCAGTACTTC.

Concerning this clone itself: Other nucleotide sequences from this sample produce the same CDR3. The chain recombines TRBV11-2 with TRBJ2-5, with D perhaps TRBD2 (5 bases). Trimming cost V 2 bases and J 5 bases, with 9 bases left between them. CDR3 size: 13 residues. Looked up from germline, CDR1 is SGHAT and CDR2 is FQNNGV. The CDR3 region has the DNA TGTGCCAGCAGCTTATGGGGAGAGGAGACCCAGTACTTC. Amino acid sequence: CASSLWGEETQYF.